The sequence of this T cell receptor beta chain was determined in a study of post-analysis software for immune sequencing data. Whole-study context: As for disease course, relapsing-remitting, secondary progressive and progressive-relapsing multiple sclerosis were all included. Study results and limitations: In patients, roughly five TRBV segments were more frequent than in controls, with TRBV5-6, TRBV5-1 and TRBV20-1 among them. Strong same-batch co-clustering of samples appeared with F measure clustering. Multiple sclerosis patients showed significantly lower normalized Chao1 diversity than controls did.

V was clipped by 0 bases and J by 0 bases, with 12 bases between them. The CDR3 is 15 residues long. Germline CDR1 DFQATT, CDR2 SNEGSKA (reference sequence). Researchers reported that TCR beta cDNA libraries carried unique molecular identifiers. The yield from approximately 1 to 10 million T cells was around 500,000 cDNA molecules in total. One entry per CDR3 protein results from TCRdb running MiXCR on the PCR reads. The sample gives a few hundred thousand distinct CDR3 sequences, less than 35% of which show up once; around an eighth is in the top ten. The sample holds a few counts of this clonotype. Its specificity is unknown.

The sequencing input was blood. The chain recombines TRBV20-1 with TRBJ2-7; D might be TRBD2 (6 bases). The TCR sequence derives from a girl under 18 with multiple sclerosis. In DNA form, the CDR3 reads TGCAGTGCTAGAGATTCGGGAGCAGTCTCCTACGAGCAGTACTTC. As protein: CSARDSGAVSYEQYF.